At least ten counts were recorded for the clone carrying this T cell receptor beta chain. These data belong to a study of T cells in Graves' hyperthyroidism and ophthalmopathy. Stable disease denoted Graves' hyperthyroidism without ophthalmopathy progression within 18 months. Clinical symptoms, serum thyroxine, TRAb, thyroid ultrasound and orbital computed tomography established diagnosis. RNA transcripts yielded amplified TCR beta CDR3 regions. The TCR CDR3 first-round RT-PCR relied on the HTBI primer set. TCRdb used MiXCR to reprocess the multiplex PCR reads, holding one entry per CDR3 protein. Here the sample spans about 700,000 distinct CDR3 sequences, 14% being singletons. Germline loops: CDR1 SEHNR, CDR2 FQNEAQ (reference sequence). The CDR3 has 15 amino acids. J lost 4 bases, V lost 6 bases, and 8 bases had no gene match.

The rearrangement uses TRBV7-9 and TRBJ2-3; 9 bases are a match to TRBD2. The receptor was derived from a woman aged 18-29 years with Graves' hyperthyroidism. Material: blood. In DNA form, the CDR3 reads TGTGCCAGCAGAAAAGCGGGAGGCGGGGCAGATACGCAGTATTTT. It is translated as CASRKAGGGADTQYF.